This TCR beta chain comes out of a study of blood T cells in healthy people across ages. This clonotype was detected once. Sample-barcoded 5' priming and a J-beta primer mix drove a second PCR of about 6 to 12 cycles. The authors tagged each cDNA molecule using a template-switch adaptor with 12 random nucleotides. TCRdb independently ran MiXCR on the 5' RACE reads; one entry per CDR3 protein. The table shows about 680,000 distinct CDR3 sequences, with about 52% occurring only once. The germline gives CDR1 MNHNY, CDR2 SVGAGI (reference sequence). Trimming took 0 bases from V and 10 from J, leaving 16 bases between them. The length of the CDR3 is 15 residues.

The gene calls are TRBV6-6 and TRBJ2-1; weak D call: TRBD2 (6 bases). The receptor was derived from a woman aged 55-70 years in good health. The source material was blood. The CDR3 coding sequence is TGTGCCAGCAGTTACTCAAGTCTGCGGGGTGGGGAGCAGTTCTTC. Its translation is CASSYSSLRGGEQFF.